Listed below are T cell receptor beta chains from one sample, sequenced in a study of blood T cells in healthy people across ages. TCRdb independently ran MiXCR on the 5' RACE reads; one entry per CDR3 protein. The repertoire has roughly 800,000 distinct CDR3 sequences, 58% of them found once; the top ten carry 20% to 25%. Sequencing input: blood. The receptors were gathered from a man aged 30 to 39 in good health. CDR3s include the opening cysteine and the closing phenylalanine or tryptophan.

v_call	j_call	cdr3_aa
TRBV20-1	TRBJ1-2	CSAWGGWDISDGYTF
TRBV13	TRBJ2-5	CASSLGSYGGVDEQYF
TRBV19	TRBJ2-2	CASRDRDAGELFF
TRBV20-1	TRBJ2-4	CSAQGRLAKNIQYF
TRBV15	.	CATSRVASLGDEQYF
TRBV5-1	TRBJ2-7	CASSTDIDSYEQYF
TRBV7-2	TRBJ2-7	CASSPRFHEQYF
TRBV6-1	TRBJ1-5	CASSESGSWGGERNQPQHF
TRBV15	TRBJ2-7	CATRPSGSVYEQYF
TRBV20-1	TRBJ1-2	CSATGTVNYGYTF
TRBV20-1	TRBJ2-1	CSARGRKSSYNEQFF
TRBV4-1	TRBJ1-1	CASRGSVITEAFF
TRBV4-3	TRBJ2-1	CASSQDVGQWGNEQFF
TRBV7-3	TRBJ1-2	CASSLSGSSNYGYTF
TRBV18	TRBJ2-3	CASSPPASTDTQYF
TRBV29-1	TRBJ2-7	CSVGGTGVFRSYEQYF
TRBV10-3	TRBJ2-1	CAISESGQGHNEQFF
TRBV5-5	TRBJ2-7	CASRGGLAGSSYSYEQYF
TRBV6-5	TRBJ1-2	CASSLGTGVRYGYTF
TRBV5-1	TRBJ2-7	CASSLAQFSYEQYF
TRBV5-6	TRBJ2-1	CASSSKVGVTSYNEQFF
TRBV10-2	TRBJ2-3	CASSVNKGPQDTQYF
TRBV20-1	.	CSAREGLAKLYEQYF
TRBV27	TRBJ2-7	CASSPTRAFYEQYF
TRBV28	TRBJ2-7	CASSGDRVPYEQYF
TRBV7-2	TRBJ2-3	CASRIGTDTQYF
TRBV6-5	TRBJ1-6	CASSPKPGQGNSPLHF
TRBV6-5	TRBJ2-4	CASSYSTSTSSEQYF
TRBV11-3	TRBJ2-5	CASSFNTGETQYF
TRBV5-1	TRBJ2-3	CASSLAATTSGDTDTQYF
TRBV12-3/TRBV12-4	.	CASSSSLGTGGEQYF
TRBV7-9	TRBJ1-5	CASSQDQGGQPQHF
TRBV10-3	TRBJ2-3	CAISGQVSTDTQYF
TRBV27	TRBJ2-1	CASTPSGRDYNEQFF
TRBV6-5	TRBJ1-6	CASSYQRGMNSPLHF
TRBV12-3/TRBV12-4	TRBJ2-4	CASSPWGIQVQYF
TRBV6-2/TRBV6-3	TRBJ2-5	CASSLIPTGGQETQYF